These 8 T cell receptor beta chains were sequenced from one sample in a study of beta chain features in type 1 diabetes. Investigators reverse transcribed all isolated RNA, so they sequenced expressed TCRB transcripts. Produced via immunoSEQ multiplex PCR; TCRdb's table is partial and in-frame only. The profile shows a few hundred thousand clones, around a fifth of them singletons. Sample: naive CD4+ T cells from blood. Receptors were obtained from a woman in her late teens or twenties in good health.

This CDR3 reads CASSVSEEKLFF. DNA of the CDR3: TGTGCCAGCAGTGTGTCCGAGGAAAAACTGTTTTTT. This rearrangement joins TRBV2 to TRBJ1-4; D call uncertain. V lost 4 bases and J lost 8, with 8 bases in between. The CDR3 extends over 12 amino acids. In germline, CDR1 is SNHLY, CDR2 FYNNEI. Looking up the rest from reference TRBV2 and TRBJ1-4 gives the full variable domain: EPEVTQTPSHQVTQMGQEVILRCVPISNHLYFYWYRQILGQKVEFLVSFYNNEISEKSEIFDDQFSVERPDGSNFTLKIRSTKLEDSAMYFCASSVSEEKLFFGSGTQLSVL.

J is TRBJ1-2 and V is TRBV4-2, with D possibly matching TRBD1 (5 bases). Germline CDR1 LGHNA, CDR2 YNFKEQ. V lost 6 bases to trimming and J lost 7 bases, with 21 bases between them. The CDR3 loop spans 15 amino acids. Here the CDR3 reads CASREGNLGGIGYTF. In DNA, the CDR3 is TGTGCCAGCAGAGAAGGAAACTTGGGGGGAATTGGCTACACCTTC.

The chain employs TRBV19 and TRBJ2-1; no clear D gene. Germline-derived CDR1 and CDR2 are LNHDA and SQIVND (reference sequence). V dropped 3 bases and J dropped 7 bases, with 7 bases sitting between them. The CDR3 contains 12 residues. In DNA form, the CDR3 reads TGTGCCAGTAGTATCGAGGTAAATGAGCAGTTCTTC. As protein: CASSIEVNEQFF.

This clone was counted a few times. The J gene is TRBJ2-7, the V gene TRBV10-2, with a possible D match to TRBD2 (6 bases). CDR3 length equals 13 residues. Germline CDR1 and CDR2: WSHSY and SAAADI. Trimming left V 0 bases short and J 6 bases short, with 9 bases between. CDR3 amino acids: CASSESPRGEQYF. The CDR3 nucleotides read TGCGCCAGCAGTGAGTCGCCGCGGGGCGAGCAGTACTTC.

The chain links TRBV27 to TRBJ2-3; D is unclear. Germline V gene lookup returns CDR1 MNHEY and CDR2 SMNVEV (reference sequence). This CDR3 has 13 amino acids. V gave up 6 bases and J gave up 2 bases, with 9 bases separating them. CDR3 coding DNA: TGTGCCAGCAGCCTACCGCCCACAGATACGCAGTATTTT. It specifies CASSLPPTDTQYF.

This clone was seen a few times. This chain joins TRBV13 and TRBJ2-1, with D perhaps TRBD1 (6 bases). Per germline, CDR1 PRHDT and CDR2 FYEKMQ (reference sequence). The V end lost 5 bases, the J end lost 9 bases, and 20 bases lay between the germline ends. This CDR3 is built from 15 residues. The CDR3 region is CASSAPPGARVEQFF. CDR3 DNA sequence: TGTGCCAGCAGCGCCCCCCCAGGGGCAAGGGTTGAGCAGTTCTTC.

The V and J genes are TRBV2 and TRBJ2-5; 11 bases are shared with TRBD1. V lost 8 bases and J lost 5; bases outside the gene matches: 10. The V gene's germline CDR1 is SNHLY and CDR2 FYNNEI. The CDR3 extends over 15 amino acids. CDR3 loop: CASRGRTGGRETQYF. CDR3 sequence (DNA): TGTGCCAGCCGGGGCCGGACAGGGGGCAGGGAGACCCAGTACTTC.

The table lists this clone with a few counts. The J gene is TRBJ1-1, the V gene TRBV11-2; weak D call: TRBD1 (6 bases). CDR3 length equals 14 residues. V shed 5 bases and J shed 5 bases, with 15 bases lying between them. From germline, CDR1 is SGHAT and CDR2 FQNNGV. This chain's CDR3 is CASSLTDRRTEAFF. The DNA of the CDR3 is TGTGCCAGCAGCCTTACAGACAGGCGGACTGAAGCTTTCTTT. The full variable domain, rest sourced from reference TRBV11-2 and TRBJ1-1, is EAGVAQSPRYKIIEKRQSVAFWCNPISGHATLYWYQQILGQGPKLLIQFQNNGVVDDSQLPKDRFSAERLKGVDSTLKIQPAKLEDSAVYLCASSLTDRRTEAFFGQGTRLTVV.